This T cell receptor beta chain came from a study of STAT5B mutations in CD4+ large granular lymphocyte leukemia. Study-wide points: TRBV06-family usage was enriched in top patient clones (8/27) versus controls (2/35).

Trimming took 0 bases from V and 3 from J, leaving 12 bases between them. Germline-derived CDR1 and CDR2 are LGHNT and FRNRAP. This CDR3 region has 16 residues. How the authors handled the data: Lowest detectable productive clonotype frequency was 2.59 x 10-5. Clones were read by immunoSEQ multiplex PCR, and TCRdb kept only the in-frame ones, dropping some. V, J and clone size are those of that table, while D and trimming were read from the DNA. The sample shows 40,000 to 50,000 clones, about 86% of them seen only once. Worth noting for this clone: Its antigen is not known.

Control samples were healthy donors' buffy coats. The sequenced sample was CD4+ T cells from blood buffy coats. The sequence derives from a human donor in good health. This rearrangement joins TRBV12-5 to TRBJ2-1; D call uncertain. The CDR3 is CASGLVPSGNYNEQFF. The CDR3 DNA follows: TGTGCTAGTGGTTTGGTACCTAGTGGAAACTACAATGAGCAGTTCTTC.